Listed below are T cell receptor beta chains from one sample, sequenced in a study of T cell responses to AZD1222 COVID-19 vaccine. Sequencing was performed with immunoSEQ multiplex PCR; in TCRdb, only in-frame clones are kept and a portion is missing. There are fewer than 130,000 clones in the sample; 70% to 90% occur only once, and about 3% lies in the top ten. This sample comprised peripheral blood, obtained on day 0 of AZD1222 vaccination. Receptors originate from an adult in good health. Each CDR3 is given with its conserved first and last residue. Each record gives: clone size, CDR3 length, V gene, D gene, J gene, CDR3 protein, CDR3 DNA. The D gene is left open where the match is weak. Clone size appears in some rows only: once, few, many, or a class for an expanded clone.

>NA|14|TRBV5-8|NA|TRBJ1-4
CASSRSEVNEKLFF
TGTGCCAGCAGTCGATCGGAGGTTAATGAAAAACTGTTTTTT
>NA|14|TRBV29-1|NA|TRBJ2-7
CSVALRQRVGEQYF
TGCAGCGTGGCCCTGAGGCAGCGGGTAGGCGAGCAGTACTTC
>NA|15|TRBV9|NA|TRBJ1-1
CASSPSGGGGTEAFF
TGTGCCAGCAGCCCCTCCGGGGGGGGCGGGACTGAAGCTTTCTTT
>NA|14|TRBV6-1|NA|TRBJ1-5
CASSQSYSNQPQHF
TGTGCCAGCAGCCAGAGCTATAGCAATCAGCCCCAGCATTTT
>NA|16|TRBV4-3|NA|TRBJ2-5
CASSQVNVGGQETQYF
TGCGCCAGCAGCCAAGTGAACGTGGGGGGTCAAGAGACCCAGTACTTC
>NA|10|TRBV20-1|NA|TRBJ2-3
CSAYSDTQYF
TGCAGTGCTTATTCCGATACGCAGTATTTT
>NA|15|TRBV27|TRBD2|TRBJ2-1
CASSPGLGSYNEQFF
TGTGCCAGCAGTCCGGGACTAGGCTCCTACAATGAGCAGTTCTTC
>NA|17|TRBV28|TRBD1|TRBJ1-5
CASSLSRQGVSNQPQHF
TGTGCCAGCAGTTTATCCCGACAGGGGGTAAGCAATCAGCCCCAGCATTTT
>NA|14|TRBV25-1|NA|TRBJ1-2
CASSEGPTFYGYTF
TGTGCCAGCAGTGAAGGCCCAACCTTCTATGGCTACACCTTC
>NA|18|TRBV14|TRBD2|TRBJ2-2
CASSQPGLAGTYTGELFF
TGTGCCAGCAGCCAGCCGGGACTAGCGGGGACTTACACCGGGGAGCTGTTTTTT
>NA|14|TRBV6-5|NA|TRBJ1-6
CASSLRQGRSPLHF
TGTGCCAGCAGTTTAAGGCAGGGCCGTTCACCCCTCCACTTT
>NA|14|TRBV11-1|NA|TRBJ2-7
CASSLVTGTYEQYF
TGTGCCAGCAGCTTAGTTACAGGGACCTACGAGCAGTACTTC
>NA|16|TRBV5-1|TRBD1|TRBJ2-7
CASSFIPGQGNNEQYF
TGCGCCAGCAGCTTCATACCGGGACAGGGCAACAACGAGCAGTACTTC
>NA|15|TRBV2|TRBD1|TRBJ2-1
CASRLGQGVYNEQFF
TGTGCCAGCAGACTGGGACAGGGTGTATACAATGAGCAGTTCTTC
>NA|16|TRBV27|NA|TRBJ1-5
CASSRLGGISNQPQHF
TGTGCCAGCAGCCGACTGGGCGGAATTAGCAATCAGCCCCAGCATTTT
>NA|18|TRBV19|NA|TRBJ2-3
CASSIVIRDSAKRDTQYF
TGTGCCAGTAGTATAGTTATCCGGGACTCCGCAAAAAGAGATACGCAGTATTTT
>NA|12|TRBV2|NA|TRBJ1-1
CASSAQWSEAFF
TGTGCCAGCAGTGCCCAGTGGTCTGAAGCTTTCTTT
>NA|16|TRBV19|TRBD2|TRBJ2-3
CASHGGLAGQADTQYF
TGTGCCAGCCACGGGGGACTAGCGGGCCAGGCGGATACGCAGTATTTT
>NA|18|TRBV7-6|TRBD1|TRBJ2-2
CASSSPRTGTANTGELFF
TGTGCCAGCAGCTCTCCGCGGACCGGGACAGCGAACACCGGGGAGCTGTTTTTT
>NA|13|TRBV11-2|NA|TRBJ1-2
CASSQSEWVGYTF
TGTGCCAGCAGTCAATCCGAGTGGGTTGGCTACACCTTC
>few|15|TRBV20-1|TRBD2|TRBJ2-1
CSASIREGGRNEQFF
TGCAGTGCTAGTATACGGGAGGGGGGTAGGAATGAGCAGTTCTTC
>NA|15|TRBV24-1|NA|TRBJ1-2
CATSGSLGGDYGYTF
TGTGCCACCAGTGGTTCTTTGGGGGGCGACTATGGCTACACCTTC
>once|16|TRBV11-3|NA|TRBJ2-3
CASSTGTKRPTDTQYF
TGTGCCAGCAGCACAGGGACTAAACGCCCCACAGATACGCAGTATTTT
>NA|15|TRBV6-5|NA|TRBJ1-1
CASSYSRGQNTEAFF
TGTGCCAGCAGTTACTCGAGAGGGCAGAACACTGAAGCTTTCTTT
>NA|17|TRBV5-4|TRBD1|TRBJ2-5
CASSLETGAKYQETQYF
TGTGCCAGCAGCCTGGAAACAGGGGCGAAGTACCAAGAGACCCAGTACTTC
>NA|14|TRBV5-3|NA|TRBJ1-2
CARYRGPLLGGYTF
TGTGCCAGATATAGGGGACCCCTCCTCGGTGGCTACACCTTC
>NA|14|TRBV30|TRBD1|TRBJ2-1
CAWRSRTGKNEQFF
TGTGCCTGGAGGTCGCGGACAGGGAAAAATGAGCAGTTCTTC
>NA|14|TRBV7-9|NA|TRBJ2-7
CASSSGTGGNEQYF
TGTGCCAGCAGTTCCGGGACCGGGGGCAACGAGCAGTACTTC
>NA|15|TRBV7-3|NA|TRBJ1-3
CASSLMGGTGNTIYF
TGTGCCAGCAGCTTAATGGGAGGGACTGGAAACACCATATATTTT
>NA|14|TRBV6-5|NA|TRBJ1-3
CASSYQQAGNTIYF
TGTGCCAGCAGTTACCAACAGGCTGGAAACACCATATATTTT
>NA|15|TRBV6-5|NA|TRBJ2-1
CASTLIWSSYNEQFF
TGTGCCAGTACTTTGATCTGGAGCTCCTACAATGAGCAGTTCTTC
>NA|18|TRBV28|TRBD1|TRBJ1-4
CASSKTGTGTATNEKLFF
TGTGCCAGCAGTAAAACCGGGACAGGGACTGCAACTAATGAAAAACTGTTTTTT
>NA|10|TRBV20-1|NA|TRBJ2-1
CSAGQGPQFF
TGCAGTGCTGGTCAGGGTCCGCAGTTCTTC
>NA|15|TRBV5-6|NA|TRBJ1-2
CASSLATASYYGYTF
TGTGCCAGCAGCTTGGCAACAGCTTCATACTATGGCTACACCTTC
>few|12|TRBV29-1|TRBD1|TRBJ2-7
CSGGQGAYEQYF
TGCAGCGGGGGACAGGGGGCCTACGAGCAGTACTTC
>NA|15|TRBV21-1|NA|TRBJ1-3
CGESLQQGTGNTIYF
TGTGGTGAAAGCCTCCAGCAGGGAACTGGAAACACCATATATTTT
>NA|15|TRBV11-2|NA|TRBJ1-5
CASSLGAEISQPQHF
TGTGCCAGCAGCTTAGGAGCAGAAATCAGTCAGCCCCAGCATTTT
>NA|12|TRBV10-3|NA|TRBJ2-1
CAISVERHEQFF
TGTGCCATCAGTGTTGAGCGACATGAGCAGTTCTTC
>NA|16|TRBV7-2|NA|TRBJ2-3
CASSPGAGLSTDTQYF
TGTGCCAGCAGCCCCGGGGCGGGGTTGAGCACAGATACGCAGTATTTT
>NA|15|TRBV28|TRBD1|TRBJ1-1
CASSSPGQGNTEAFF
TGTGCCAGCAGTTCTCCGGGACAGGGGAACACTGAAGCTTTCTTT
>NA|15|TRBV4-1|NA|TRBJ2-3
CASSRVGLSTDTQYF
TGCGCCAGCAGCCGTGTCGGCCTTAGCACAGATACGCAGTATTTT
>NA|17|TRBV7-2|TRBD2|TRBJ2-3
CASSFGALAGRVDTQYF
TGTGCCAGCAGCTTCGGCGCCCTAGCGGGGCGGGTAGATACGCAGTATTTT